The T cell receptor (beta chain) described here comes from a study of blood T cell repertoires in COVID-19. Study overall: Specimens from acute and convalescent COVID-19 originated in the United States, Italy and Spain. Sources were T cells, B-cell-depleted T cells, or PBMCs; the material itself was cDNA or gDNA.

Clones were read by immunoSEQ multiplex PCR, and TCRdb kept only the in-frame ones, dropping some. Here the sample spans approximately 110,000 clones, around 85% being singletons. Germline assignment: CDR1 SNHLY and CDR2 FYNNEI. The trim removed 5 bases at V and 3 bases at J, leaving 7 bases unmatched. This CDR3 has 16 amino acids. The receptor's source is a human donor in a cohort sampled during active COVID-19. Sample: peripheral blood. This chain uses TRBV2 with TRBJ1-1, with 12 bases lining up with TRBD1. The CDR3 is CASSPGQGAMDTEAFF. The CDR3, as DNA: TGTGCCAGCAGTCCGGGACAGGGGGCCATGGACACTGAAGCTTTCTTT.